What follows are 15 T cell receptor beta chains derived from one specimen sequenced in a study of T cell repertoires in cytomegalovirus infection. In TCRdb, the reads were re-called with MiXCR into one record per CDR3 protein. The repertoire holds fewer than 550,000 distinct CDR3 sequences, with 26% as singletons. Sequenced material: PBMCs. These TCRs come from a human donor in good health (CMV status not recorded). Some clones in this sample may be carry-over from other donors' samples.

This chain joins TRBV28 and TRBJ2-7; 10 nucleotides agree with TRBD2. After removal of 5 bases from V and 4 bases from J, the junction contained 11 bases not matched to a gene. The CDR3 is 16 residues long. In germline, CDR1 is MDHEN, CDR2 SYDVKM. The CDR3 DNA reads TGTGCCAGCAGTGTGGGGCTAGCGGGAGTTGATTACGAGCAGTACTTC. Amino acid sequence: CASSVGLAGVDYEQYF. Variable domain in full (rest from reference TRBV28 and TRBJ2-7): DVKVTQSSRYLVKRTGEKVFLECVQDMDHENMFWYRQDPGLGLRLIYFSYDVKMKEKGDIPEGYSVSREKKERFSLILESASTNQTSMYLCASSVGLAGVDYEQYFGPGTRLTVT.

The V gene is TRBV27, the J gene TRBJ2-7; D gene unclear. Per germline, CDR1 MNHEY and CDR2 SMNVEV (reference sequence). Between the trimmed V and J ends, which lost 4 bases and 7 bases, there was a span of 14 bases. The CDR3 loop spans 13 amino acids. CDR3 DNA: TGTGCCAGCAGTTCGACGGGCGAGTGGGAGCAGTACTTC. Amino acids: CASSSTGEWEQYF.

This clonotype was counted a few times. The V call is TRBV6-5, the J call TRBJ2-7; tentatively, D is TRBD2 (6 bases). CDR1 is MNHEY, CDR2 SVGAGI, per germline. This CDR3 has 16 residues. The V end was cut by 2 bases, the J end by 4 bases, with 18 bases between. CDR3 sequence (DNA): TGTGCCAGCAGTTACAAGGGCGTCGGGAGCTTTTACGAGCAGTACTTC. Its translation is CASSYKGVGSFYEQYF.

This clonotype has more than one count but fewer than ten. V and J are TRBV29-1 and TRBJ2-5; a weak D match, TRBD2 (5 bases). There are 12 residues in the CDR3. Germline CDR1 SQVTM, CDR2 ANQGSEA. V was clipped by 6 bases and J by 4 bases, with 12 bases between them. CDR3 protein: CSVVGGPETQYF. CDR3 coding DNA: TGCAGCGTGGTCGGCGGGCCAGAGACCCAGTACTTC.

V gene TRBV19 combines with J gene TRBJ1-5; either TRBD1 or TRBD2 may supply D (5 bases each). The tail of the sequence fits TRBJ2-3 better, so the J call may be wrong. The CDR3 has 15 amino acids. The germline gives CDR1 LNHDA, CDR2 SQIVND (reference sequence). CDR3: CASSMGDGQWQPQYF. The CDR3 nucleotides are TGTGCCAGTAGTATGGGGGACGGGCAATGGCAGCCCCAGTATTTT.

This clonotype was seen ten or more times. The rearrangement uses TRBV11-2 and TRBJ1-4; no reliable D call. Germline loops: CDR1 SGHAT, CDR2 FQNNGV. This CDR3 is 17 amino acids long. Trimming took 6 bases from V and 8 from J, leaving 25 bases between them. This CDR3 is CASSSANWAGRKEKLFF. For the CDR3, the DNA is TGTGCCAGCAGTTCTGCTAATTGGGCTGGGAGAAAGGAAAAACTGTTTTTT.

This clonotype was counted many times. The CDR3 sequence: CASSRDRVQETQYF. The CDR3, as DNA: TGTGCCAGCAGCCGGGACAGGGTCCAAGAGACCCAGTACTTC. The J gene is TRBJ2-5, the V gene TRBV12-3 or TRBV12-4; the match to TRBD1 covers 9 bases. Losses at the gene ends were 6 bases for V and 1 base for J; bases not matched to a gene: 3. The CDR3 has 14 residues.

This rearrangement joins TRBV12-3 or TRBV12-4 to TRBJ2-1; D is uncertain. This CDR3 is 13 amino acids long. Trimming took off 3 bases at V and 2 bases at J, with 5 bases between the two ends. The CDR3 is CASSFRAYNEQFF. The CDR3 coding sequence is TGTGCCAGCAGTTTCCGGGCCTACAATGAGCAGTTCTTC.

This clonotype was counted at least ten times. V gene TRBV12-3 or TRBV12-4 combines with J gene TRBJ2-5; the D gene is possibly TRBD2 (6 bases). This CDR3 has 15 residues. The V end was cut by 2 bases, the J end by 5 bases, with 15 bases between. The CDR3 coding sequence is TGTGCCAGCAGTTTATGGGCGGGGCAGGGTGAGACCCAGTACTTC. This codes for CASSLWAGQGETQYF.

The rearrangement joins TRBV19 to TRBJ1-3, with D maybe TRBD1 (6 bases). Trimming took off 7 bases at V and 4 bases at J, with 14 bases between the two ends. The CDR3 totals 14 residues. CDR1 is LNHDA, CDR2 SQIVND, per germline (reference sequence). The DNA for the CDR3 is TGTGCCAGTACCACGACAGGCTTCGGAAACACCATATATTTT. It translates to CASTTTGFGNTIYF. Drawing the rest from reference TRBV19 and TRBJ1-3, the complete variable domain is DGGITQSPKYLFRKEGQNVTLSCEQNLNHDAMYWYRQDPGQGLRLIYYSQIVNDFQKGDIAEGYSVSREKKESFPLTVTSAQKNPTAFYLCASTTTGFGNTIYFGEGSWLTVV.

CDR3 DNA: TGCAGCGTTGTTACCGCAGGGTCCACTGAAGCTTTCTTT. Translating it yields CSVVTAGSTEAFF. This chain joins TRBV29-1 and TRBJ1-1; perhaps TRBD1 as D (5 bases). Germline CDR1 and CDR2: SQVTM and ANQGSEA. The CDR3 contains 13 residues. V lost 4 bases, J lost 4 bases, and 13 bases lay in between.

In this sample, this clonotype turned up a few times. The V call is TRBV19, the J call TRBJ1-6, with D unclear. Germline CDR1 and CDR2: LNHDA and SQIVND (reference sequence). This CDR3 has 17 amino acids. With 5 bases removed from V and 10 bases from J, the gap between germline ends came to 24 bases. CDR3 nucleotide sequence: TGTGCCAGTAGTCCTCGCGCACCGGGCCTGAGGAGCTCACCCCTCCACTTT. It encodes CASSPRAPGLRSSPLHF.

The chain joins TRBV20-1 to TRBJ2-7; TRBD2 aligns across 9 bases. Trimming cost V 0 bases and J 6 bases; bases outside gene matches: 12. This CDR3 has 16 amino acids. Per germline, CDR1 DFQATT and CDR2 SNEGSKA (reference sequence). CDR3 DNA sequence: TGCAGTGCTAGAGAAGAGGTAGCGGGAGCCTCCCCCGAGCAGTACTTC. It translates to CSAREEVAGASPEQYF.

This clonotype was counted ten times or more. The rearrangement links TRBV7-2 to TRBJ2-5, with D possibly being TRBD1 (6 bases). CDR1 and CDR2 (germline): SGHTA, FQGNSA. The CDR3 consists of 14 residues. V was clipped by 5 bases and J by 1 base, with 11 bases between them. This CDR3 is CASSPQGSQETQYF. In DNA form, the CDR3 reads TGTGCCAGCAGCCCCCAGGGGAGCCAAGAGACCCAGTACTTC.

The chain has TRBV24-1 and TRBJ2-1; D gene uncertain. V was shortened by 0 bases and J by 10 bases, with 9 bases between the two germline ends. The CDR3 sequence is 13 residues long. In germline, CDR1 is KGHDR, CDR2 SFDVKD. This CDR3 reads CATSDLRATEQFF. CDR3 DNA sequence: TGTGCCACCAGTGATTTGCGGGCGACGGAGCAGTTCTTC.